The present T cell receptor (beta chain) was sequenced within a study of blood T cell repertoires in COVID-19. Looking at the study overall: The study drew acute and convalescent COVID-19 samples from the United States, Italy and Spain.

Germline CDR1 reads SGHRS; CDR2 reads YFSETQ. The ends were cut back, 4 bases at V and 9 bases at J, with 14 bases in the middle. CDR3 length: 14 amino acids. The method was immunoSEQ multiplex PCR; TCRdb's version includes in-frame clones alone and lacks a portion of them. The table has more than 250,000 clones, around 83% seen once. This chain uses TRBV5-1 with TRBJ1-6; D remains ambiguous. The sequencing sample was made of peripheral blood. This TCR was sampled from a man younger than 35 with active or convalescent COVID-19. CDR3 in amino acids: CASSPGSIGSPLHF. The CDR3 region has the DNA TGCGCCAGCAGCCCAGGAAGCATAGGTTCACCCCTCCACTTT.